Below, one T cell receptor beta chain is given with its context. Compared with germline, one end of the junction differs, possibly owing to a read error. Naive-designated CD8 cells lacked CD45RO, were positively enriched for CCR7, and omitted terminally differentiated effector memory CD45RA+ cells. The run depth of the assay was deep. In the original processing: Filtering was not the same, since immunoSEQ gave junction-only sequences without quality scores. The table came from immunoSEQ multiplex PCR; TCRdb's copy has only in-frame clones and leaves some out. V and J calls plus clone size are reproduced from that table; the DNA served to infer D and trimming. The sample records more than 550,000 clones, about 91% being singletons. The germline V gene encodes CDR1 SSHAT and CDR2 FNYEAQ (reference sequence). The CDR3 contains 14 residues. The sample belongs to a study of shared clonotypes between healthy human individuals.

This receptor was taken from a young man in good health. The chain couples TRBV7-7 to TRBJ2-7; the D gene is possibly TRBD1 (7 bases). Sequenced sample: naive CD8+ T cells sorted from blood. For the CDR3, the DNA is TGTGCTAGCAGCTATAGACAGGGAGGTTACGAGCAGTACTTC. It translates to CASSYRQGGYEQYF.